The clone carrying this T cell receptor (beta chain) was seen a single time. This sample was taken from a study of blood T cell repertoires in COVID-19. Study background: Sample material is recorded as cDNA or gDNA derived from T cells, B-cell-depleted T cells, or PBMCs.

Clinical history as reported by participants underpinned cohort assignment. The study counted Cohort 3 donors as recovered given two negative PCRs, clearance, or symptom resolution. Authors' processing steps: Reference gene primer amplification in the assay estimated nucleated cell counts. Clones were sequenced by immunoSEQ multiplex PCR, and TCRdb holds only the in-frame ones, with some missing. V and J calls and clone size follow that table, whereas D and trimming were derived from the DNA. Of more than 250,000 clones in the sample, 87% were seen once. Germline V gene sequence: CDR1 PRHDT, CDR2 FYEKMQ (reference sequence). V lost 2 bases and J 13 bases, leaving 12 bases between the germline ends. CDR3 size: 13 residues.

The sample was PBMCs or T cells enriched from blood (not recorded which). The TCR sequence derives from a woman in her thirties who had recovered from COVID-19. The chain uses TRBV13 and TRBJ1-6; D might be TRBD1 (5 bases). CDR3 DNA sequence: TGTGCCAGCAGCTTATCTGCGGGGCCGCCCCTCCACTTT. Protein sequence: CASSLSAGPPLHF.